A single sample is the source of the 18 T cell receptor beta chains below, sequenced in a study of human T cells and chemical hapten exposure. Time point indicated: patch test 1, 2 weeks after DPC sensitization. Treatment meaning: therapeutic diphenylcyclopropenone sensitization with weekly scalp DPC. TCRdb called the RACE reads again in MiXCR, with one record for every CDR3 protein. The sample has 80,000 to 100,000 distinct CDR3 sequences; about 8% are singletons. The sample was whole blood, taken in connection with sensitization to the hapten diphenylcyclopropenone (DPC). These receptors all stem from a woman in her thirties with alopecia areata. Some clones in this sample may be carry-over from other donors' samples.

The V and J genes are TRBV11-2 and TRBJ2-1; TRBD2 agrees at 12 bases. Germline V lookup: CDR1 SGHAT, CDR2 FQNNGV. Unmatched junction bases numbered 11, after V lost 5 bases and J lost 6 bases. This CDR3 spans 17 amino acids. This CDR3 is CASSPRGLAGCCNEQFF. Written as DNA, the CDR3 is TGTGCCAGCAGCCCGAGGGGACTAGCGGGTTGCTGCAATGAGCAGTTCTTC.

In its sample, this clonotype was seen many times. This sequence joins TRBV13 and TRBJ1-6, with D unresolved. Germline V gene sequence: CDR1 PRHDT, CDR2 FYEKMQ (reference sequence). The length of the CDR3 is 18 residues. Trimming removed 3 bases from V and 2 bases from J, with 17 bases in between. The CDR3 nucleotides are TGTGCCAGCAGCTTGCGCGTCATAAGCGCGCCCTATAATTCACCCCTCCACTTT. Translating gives CASSLRVISAPYNSPLHF.

This chain links TRBV5-6 with TRBJ1-5; 9 bases are shared with TRBD1. V trimming: 4 bases; J trimming: 2 bases; junction bases outside the gene matches: 4. Germline CDR1 and CDR2: SGHDT and YYEEEE. The CDR3 runs 15 residues. This CDR3 is CASSTGTGRNQPQHF. CDR3 in DNA: TGTGCCAGCAGCACAGGGACAGGGCGCAATCAGCCCCAGCATTTT. Complete variable domain (other parts from reference TRBV5-6 and TRBJ1-5): DAGVTQSPTHLIKTRGQQVTLRCSPKSGHDTVSWYQQALGQGPQFIFQYYEEEERQRGNFPDRFSGHQFPNYSSELNVNALLLGDSALYLCASSTGTGRNQPQHFGDGTRLSIL.

The chain combines TRBV18 with TRBJ2-3; maybe TRBD1 (5 bases). The germline V gene has CDR1 KGHSH and CDR2 LQKENI. V lost 3 bases and J 5 bases, leaving 9 bases between the germline ends. This CDR3 comprises 13 residues. The CDR3: CASSPIGVDTQYF. The CDR3, as DNA: TGTGCCAGCTCACCCATAGGGGTAGATACGCAGTATTTT.

With respect to this clonotype: A single base separates this from a much larger clone, so it may be a read error. The rearrangement uses TRBV29-1 and TRBJ2-6; D is possibly TRBD2 (5 bases). The germline V and J ends were trimmed by 3 bases and 8 bases, with 11 bases remaining between them. CDR1 and CDR2 (germline): SQVTM, ANQGSEA. The CDR3 loop spans 13 amino acids. The CDR3 DNA reads TGCAGCGTTGATGAGTCCGGGACCAACGTCCTGACTTTC. Its protein product is CSVDESGTNVLTF.

This CDR3 is CASTGQAGRRDGYTF. The CDR3 DNA reads as TGTGCCAGTACCGGACAGGCTGGTCGTCGAGATGGCTACACCTTC. This chain uses TRBV19 with TRBJ1-2, with 7 bases aligning to TRBD1. This CDR3 region has 15 residues. Trimming cost V 7 bases and J 6 bases; bases outside gene matches: 14. CDR1 and CDR2 (germline): LNHDA, SQIVND (reference sequence).

This clonotype occurred many times. This chain joins TRBV6-1 and TRBJ1-6; D unresolved. Trimming took off 4 bases at V and 6 bases at J, with 4 bases between the two ends. The CDR3 runs to 12 residues. Germline V gene sequence: CDR1 MNHNS, CDR2 SASEGT. In nucleotides, the CDR3 is TGTGCCAGCAGTGTCAGTAATTCACCCCTCCACTTT. Translating it yields CASSVSNSPLHF.

This clonotype was recorded a few times. The chain has TRBV29-1 and TRBJ1-2, with 8 bases matching TRBD1. This CDR3 spans 13 amino acids. Looked up from germline, CDR1 is SQVTM and CDR2 is ANQGSEA. With 3 bases clipped from V and 4 bases from J, the junction kept 4 bases outside the gene matches. CDR3 amino acids: CSVDGQGAYGYTF. The CDR3 bases are TGCAGCGTTGACGGACAGGGAGCCTATGGCTACACCTTC. Full variable domain (remainder filled in from reference TRBV29-1 and TRBJ1-2): SAVISQKPSRDICQRGTSLTIQCQVDSQVTMMFWYRQQPGQSLTLIATANQGSEATYESGFVIDKFPISRPNLTFSTLTVSNMSPEDSSIYLCSVDGQGAYGYTFGSGTRLTVV.

The chain joins TRBV7-2 to TRBJ2-1, with 9 bases aligning to TRBD2. The V segment lost 2 bases and the J segment 1 base; nucleotides outside the gene matches: 6. The CDR3 loop spans 17 amino acids. CDR1 and CDR2 from the germline V gene are SGHTA and FQGNSA. The CDR3 protein is CASSLSGGSRSYNEQFF. CDR3 sequence (DNA): TGTGCCAGCAGCTTAAGCGGGGGGAGTCGGTCCTACAATGAGCAGTTCTTC.

The chain uses TRBV6-6 and TRBJ2-5, with unresolved D. Trimming stripped 2 bases from V and 4 bases from J, with 2 bases between. The CDR3 is 11 amino acids. From germline, CDR1 is MNHNY and CDR2 SVGAGI (reference sequence). In DNA, the CDR3 is TGTGCCAGCAGTTACCTAGAGACCCAGTACTTC. As protein: CASSYLETQYF.

The chain combines TRBV27 with TRBJ1-5, with 8 bases fitting TRBD1. Unmatched junction bases numbered 7, after V lost 6 bases and J lost 6 bases. The CDR3 extends over 14 amino acids. Germline V gene data show CDR1 as MNHEY and CDR2 as SMNVEV (reference sequence). The DNA of the CDR3 is TGTGCCAGCAGCGGAGGGACAGGAGGTCAGCCCCAGCATTTT. Encoded protein: CASSGGTGGQPQHF.

In this sample, this clonotype turned up a few times. V usage is TRBV5-1 and J usage is TRBJ2-5, with no clear D. The CDR3 extends over 15 amino acids. V lost 4 bases, J lost 5 bases, and 18 bases lay in between. Germline V gene data show CDR1 as SGHRS and CDR2 as YFSETQ. The chain's CDR3 is CASSLRSASPETQYF. For the CDR3, the DNA is TGCGCCAGCAGCCTTAGATCAGCCTCTCCGGAGACCCAGTACTTC.

Many counts were recorded for this clonotype. The chain carries TRBV5-1 and TRBJ2-7, with TRBD1 matching 8 bases. CDR3 length equals 14 residues. Germline lookup yields CDR1 SGHRS and CDR2 YFSETQ. J lost 3 bases, V lost 3 bases, and 5 bases had no gene match. The CDR3 sequence: CASSYDRGNYEQYF. The CDR3 DNA reads TGCGCCAGCAGCTATGACAGGGGAAACTACGAGCAGTACTTC.

This clonotype was seen ten or more times. V usage is TRBV6-5 and J usage is TRBJ2-3; D is perhaps TRBD2 (5 bases). The CDR3 runs to 15 residues. Germline CDR1 MNHEY, CDR2 SVGAGI. Deletions cut 6 bases from V and 3 bases from J, with 16 bases between. In nucleotides, the CDR3 is TGTGCCAGCAGGCGGACTGGCTACCCAACAGATACGCAGTATTTT. Translation gives CASRRTGYPTDTQYF.

This clonotype turned up a few times. The CDR3: CAWNPGTSHQPQHF. CDR3 bases: TGTGCCTGGAACCCCGGGACATCTCATCAGCCCCAGCATTTT. J is TRBJ1-5 and V is TRBV30; D is possibly TRBD1 (6 bases). The CDR3 length is 14 residues. V lost 4 bases and J 5 bases, leaving 15 bases between the germline ends. Germline-derived CDR1 and CDR2 are GTSNPN and SVGIG (reference sequence).

The chain has TRBV6-6 and TRBJ1-2, with D perhaps matching TRBD1 (6 bases). V dropped 0 bases and J dropped 8 bases, with 16 bases sitting between them. This CDR3 contains 15 residues. Germline V gene data show CDR1 as MNHNY and CDR2 as SVGAGI (reference sequence). CDR3 bases: TGTGCCAGCAGTTACTCGAACGGGGGGCCGAGCGGCTACACCTTC. Translation: CASSYSNGGPSGYTF.

In this sample, this clonotype turned up a few times. V gene TRBV29-1 combines with J gene TRBJ1-4, with TRBD1 matching 10 bases. From germline, CDR1 is SQVTM and CDR2 ANQGSEA. Trimming took 4 bases from V and 7 from J; bases not matched to a gene: 3. The length of the CDR3 is 13 residues. CDR3 coding DNA: TGCAGCGTTGGACAGGGGGCCGGTGAAAAACTGTTTTTT. Amino acids: CSVGQGAGEKLFF.

The table lists this clonotype with many counts. The V and J genes are TRBV19 and TRBJ1-5, with D hard to call. Germline V gene data show CDR1 as LNHDA and CDR2 as SQIVND (reference sequence). CDR3 length: 16 amino acids. Trimming removed 3 bases at V and 2 bases at J, with 14 bases between. The CDR3 protein is CASSINSGVGNQPQHF. The DNA for the CDR3 is TGTGCCAGTAGTATTAATTCGGGAGTAGGCAATCAGCCCCAGCATTTT.